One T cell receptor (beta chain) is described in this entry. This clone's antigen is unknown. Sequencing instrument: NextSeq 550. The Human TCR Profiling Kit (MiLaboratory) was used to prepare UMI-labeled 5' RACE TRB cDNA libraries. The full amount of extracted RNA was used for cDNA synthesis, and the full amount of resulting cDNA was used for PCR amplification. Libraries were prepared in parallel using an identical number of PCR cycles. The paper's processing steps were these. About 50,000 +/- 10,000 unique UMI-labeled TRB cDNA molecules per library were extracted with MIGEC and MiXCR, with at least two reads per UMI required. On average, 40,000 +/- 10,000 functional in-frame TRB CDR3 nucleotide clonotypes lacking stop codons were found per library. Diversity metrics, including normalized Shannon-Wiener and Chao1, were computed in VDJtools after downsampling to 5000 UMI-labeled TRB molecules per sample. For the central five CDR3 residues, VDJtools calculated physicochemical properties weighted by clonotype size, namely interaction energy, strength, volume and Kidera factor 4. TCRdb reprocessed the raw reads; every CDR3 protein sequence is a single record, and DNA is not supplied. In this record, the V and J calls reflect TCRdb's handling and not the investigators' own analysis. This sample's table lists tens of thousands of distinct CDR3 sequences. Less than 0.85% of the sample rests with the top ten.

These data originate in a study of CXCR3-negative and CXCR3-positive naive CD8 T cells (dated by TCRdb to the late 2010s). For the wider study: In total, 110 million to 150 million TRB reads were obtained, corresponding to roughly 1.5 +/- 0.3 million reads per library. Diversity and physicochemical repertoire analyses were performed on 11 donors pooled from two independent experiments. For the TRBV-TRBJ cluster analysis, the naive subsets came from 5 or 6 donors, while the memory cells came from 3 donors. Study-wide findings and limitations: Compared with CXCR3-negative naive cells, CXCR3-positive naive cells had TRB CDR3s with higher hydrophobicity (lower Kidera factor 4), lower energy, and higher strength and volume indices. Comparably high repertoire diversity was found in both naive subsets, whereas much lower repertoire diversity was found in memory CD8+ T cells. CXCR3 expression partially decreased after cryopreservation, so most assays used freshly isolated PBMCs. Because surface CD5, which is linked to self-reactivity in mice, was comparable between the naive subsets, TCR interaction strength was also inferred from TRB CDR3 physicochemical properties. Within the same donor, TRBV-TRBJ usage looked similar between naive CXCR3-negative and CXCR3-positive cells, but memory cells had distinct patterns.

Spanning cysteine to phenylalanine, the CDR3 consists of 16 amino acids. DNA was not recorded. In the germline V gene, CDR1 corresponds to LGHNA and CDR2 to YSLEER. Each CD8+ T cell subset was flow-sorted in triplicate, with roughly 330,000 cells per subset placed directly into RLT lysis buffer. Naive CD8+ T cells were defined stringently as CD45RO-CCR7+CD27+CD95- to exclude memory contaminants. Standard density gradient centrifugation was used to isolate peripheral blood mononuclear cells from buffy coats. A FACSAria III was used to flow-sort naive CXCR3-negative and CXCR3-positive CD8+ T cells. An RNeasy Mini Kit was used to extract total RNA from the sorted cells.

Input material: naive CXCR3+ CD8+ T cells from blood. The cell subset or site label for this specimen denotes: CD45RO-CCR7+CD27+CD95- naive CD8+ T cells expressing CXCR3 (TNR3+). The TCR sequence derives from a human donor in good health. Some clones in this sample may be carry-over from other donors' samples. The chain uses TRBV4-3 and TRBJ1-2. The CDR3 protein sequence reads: CASSQDVSRTYYGYTF.